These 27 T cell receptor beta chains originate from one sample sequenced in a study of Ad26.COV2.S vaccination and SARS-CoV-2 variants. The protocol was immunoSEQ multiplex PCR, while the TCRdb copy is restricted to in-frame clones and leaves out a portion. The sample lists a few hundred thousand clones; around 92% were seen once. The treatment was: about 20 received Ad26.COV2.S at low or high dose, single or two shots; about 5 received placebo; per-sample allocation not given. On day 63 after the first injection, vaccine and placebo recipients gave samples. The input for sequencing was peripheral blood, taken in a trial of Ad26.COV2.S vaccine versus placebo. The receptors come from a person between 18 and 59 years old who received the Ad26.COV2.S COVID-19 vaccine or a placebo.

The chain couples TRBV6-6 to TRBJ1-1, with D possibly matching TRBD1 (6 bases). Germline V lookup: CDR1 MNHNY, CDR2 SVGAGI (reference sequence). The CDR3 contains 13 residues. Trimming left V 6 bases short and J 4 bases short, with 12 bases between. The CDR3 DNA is TGTGCCAGCAGAGAATGGGGGCCCACTGAAGCTTTCTTT. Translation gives CASREWGPTEAFF.

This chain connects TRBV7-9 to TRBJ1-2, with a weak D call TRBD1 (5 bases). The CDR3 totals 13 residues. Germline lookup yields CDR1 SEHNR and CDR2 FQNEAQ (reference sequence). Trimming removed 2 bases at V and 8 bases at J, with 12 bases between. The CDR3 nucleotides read TGTGCCAGCAGCTTACCGGGGCCGGTAGGCTACACCTTC. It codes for CASSLPGPVGYTF.

The CDR3 spells CASSPVAGTDTQYF. The CDR3 DNA follows: TGTGCCAGCAGCCCCGTGGCAGGGACAGATACGCAGTATTTT. This chain connects TRBV11-3 to TRBJ2-3, with D possibly TRBD1 on 5 matching bases. Trimming took 5 bases from V and 3 from J, leaving 12 bases between them. The CDR3 is 14 residues long. Germline loops: CDR1 SGHNT, CDR2 YENEEA.

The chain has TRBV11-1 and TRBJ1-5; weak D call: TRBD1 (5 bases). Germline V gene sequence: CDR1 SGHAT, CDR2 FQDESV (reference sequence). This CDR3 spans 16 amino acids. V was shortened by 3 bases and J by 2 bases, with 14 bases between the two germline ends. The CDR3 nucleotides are TGTGCCAGCAGCTTGAGAGGGAACAGGCGCAATCAGCCCCAGCATTTT. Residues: CASSLRGNRRNQPQHF.

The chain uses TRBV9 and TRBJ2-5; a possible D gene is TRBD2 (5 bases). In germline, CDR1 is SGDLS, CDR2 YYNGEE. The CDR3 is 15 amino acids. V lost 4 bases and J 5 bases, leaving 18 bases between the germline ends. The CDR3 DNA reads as TGTGCCAGCAGCCCCGATTTAGCGATTCGGGAGACCCAGTACTTC. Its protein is CASSPDLAIRETQYF.

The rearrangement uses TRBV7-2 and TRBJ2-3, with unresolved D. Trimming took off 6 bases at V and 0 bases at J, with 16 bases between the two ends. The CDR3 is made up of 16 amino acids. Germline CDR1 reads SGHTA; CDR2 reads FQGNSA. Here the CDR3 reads CASSALGGTSTDTQYF. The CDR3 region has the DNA TGTGCCAGCAGTGCCCTAGGCGGTACTAGCACAGATACGCAGTATTTT.

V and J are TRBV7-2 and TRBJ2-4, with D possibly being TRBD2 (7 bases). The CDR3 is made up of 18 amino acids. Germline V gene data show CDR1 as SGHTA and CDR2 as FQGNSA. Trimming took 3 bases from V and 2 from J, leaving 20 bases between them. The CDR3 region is CASSFAPAGEGTKNIQYF. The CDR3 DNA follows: TGTGCCAGCAGCTTTGCCCCAGCAGGGGAGGGTACCAAAAACATTCAGTACTTC.

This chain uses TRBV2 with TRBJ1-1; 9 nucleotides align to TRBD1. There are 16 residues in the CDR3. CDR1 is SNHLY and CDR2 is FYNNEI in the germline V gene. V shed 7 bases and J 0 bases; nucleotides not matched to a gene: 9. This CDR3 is CASNSGTGTMNTEAFF. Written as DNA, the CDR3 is TGTGCCAGCAATTCCGGGACAGGGACCATGAACACTGAAGCTTTCTTT. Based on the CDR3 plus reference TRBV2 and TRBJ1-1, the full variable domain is EPEVTQTPSHQVTQMGQEVILRCVPISNHLYFYWYRQILGQKVEFLVSFYNNEISEKSEIFDDQFSVERPDGSNFTLKIRSTKLEDSAMYFCASNSGTGTMNTEAFFGQGTRLTVV.

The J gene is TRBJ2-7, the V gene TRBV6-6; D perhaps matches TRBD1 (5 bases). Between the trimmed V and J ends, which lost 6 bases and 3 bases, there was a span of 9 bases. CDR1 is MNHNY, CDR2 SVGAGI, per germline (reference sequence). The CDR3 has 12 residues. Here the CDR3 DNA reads TGTGCCAGCAGGAGACAGTACTACGAGCAGTACTTC. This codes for CASRRQYYEQYF.

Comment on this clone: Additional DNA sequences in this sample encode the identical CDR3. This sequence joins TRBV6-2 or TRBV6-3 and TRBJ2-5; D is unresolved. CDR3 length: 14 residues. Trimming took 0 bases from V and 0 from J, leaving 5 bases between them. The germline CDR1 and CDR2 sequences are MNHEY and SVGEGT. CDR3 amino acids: CASSYSGYQETQYF. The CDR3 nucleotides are TGTGCCAGCAGTTACTCAGGGTACCAAGAGACCCAGTACTTC.

This CDR3 reads CASSYSTQIGTQYF. The DNA for the CDR3 is TGTGCCAGCAGTTACTCAACTCAGATCGGGACCCAGTACTTC. The rearrangement joins TRBV6-5 to TRBJ2-5; D is undetermined. The CDR3 length is 14 residues. V was trimmed by 0 bases and J by 7 bases, leaving 12 bases between them. The germline CDR1 and CDR2 sequences are MNHEY and SVGAGI.

DNA of the CDR3: TGTGCCAGCAGCCCAAACTGGGCAGGGGTATACAATCAGCCCCAGCATTTT. This encodes CASSPNWAGVYNQPQHF. The rearrangement joins TRBV28 to TRBJ1-5; D perhaps matches TRBD1 (6 bases). Looked up from germline, CDR1 is MDHEN and CDR2 is SYDVKM. The CDR3 is 17 amino acids. V was trimmed by 6 bases and J by 3 bases, leaving 21 bases between them.

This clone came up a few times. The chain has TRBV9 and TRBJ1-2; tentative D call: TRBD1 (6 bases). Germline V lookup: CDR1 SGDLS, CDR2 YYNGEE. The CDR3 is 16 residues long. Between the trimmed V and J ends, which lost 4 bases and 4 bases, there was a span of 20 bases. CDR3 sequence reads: CASSTSGGLSFYGYTF. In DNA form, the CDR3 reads TGTGCCAGCAGCACCTCCGGGGGGCTCTCTTTCTATGGCTACACCTTC.

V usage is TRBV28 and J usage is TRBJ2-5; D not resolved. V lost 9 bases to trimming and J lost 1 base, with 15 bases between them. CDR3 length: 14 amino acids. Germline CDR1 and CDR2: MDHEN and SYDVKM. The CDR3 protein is CASGPIYFQETQYF. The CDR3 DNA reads TGTGCCAGTGGTCCGATATACTTCCAAGAGACCCAGTACTTC.

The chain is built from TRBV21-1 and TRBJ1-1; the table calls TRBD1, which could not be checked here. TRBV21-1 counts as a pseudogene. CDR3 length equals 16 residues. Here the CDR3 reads CASSNETGGGSTEAFF. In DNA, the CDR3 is TGTGCCAGCAGCAATGAGACAGGGGGTGGGAGCACTGAAGCTTTCTTT.

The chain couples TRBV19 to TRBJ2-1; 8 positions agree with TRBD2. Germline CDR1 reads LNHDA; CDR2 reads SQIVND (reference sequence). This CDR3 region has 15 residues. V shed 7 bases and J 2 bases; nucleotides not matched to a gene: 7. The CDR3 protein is CASNDRGGPYNEQFF. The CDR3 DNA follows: TGTGCCAGTAATGACCGGGGGGGCCCCTACAATGAGCAGTTCTTC. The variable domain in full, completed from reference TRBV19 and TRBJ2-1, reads DGGITQSPKYLFRKEGQNVTLSCEQNLNHDAMYWYRQDPGQGLRLIYYSQIVNDFQKGDIAEGYSVSREKKESFPLTVTSAQKNPTAFYLCASNDRGGPYNEQFFGPGTRLTVL.

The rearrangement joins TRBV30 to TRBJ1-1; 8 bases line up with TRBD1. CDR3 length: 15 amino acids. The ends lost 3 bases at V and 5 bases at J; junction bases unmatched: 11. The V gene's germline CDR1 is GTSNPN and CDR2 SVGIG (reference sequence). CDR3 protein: CAWSLMTGVRTEAFF. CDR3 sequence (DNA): TGTGCCTGGAGCTTAATGACAGGGGTTAGGACTGAAGCTTTCTTT.

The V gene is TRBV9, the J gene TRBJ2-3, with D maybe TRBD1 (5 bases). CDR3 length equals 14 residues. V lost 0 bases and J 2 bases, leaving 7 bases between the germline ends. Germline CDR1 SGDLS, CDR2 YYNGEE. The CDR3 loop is CASSVGQITDTQYF. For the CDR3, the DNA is TGTGCCAGCAGCGTAGGACAGATCACAGATACGCAGTATTTT.

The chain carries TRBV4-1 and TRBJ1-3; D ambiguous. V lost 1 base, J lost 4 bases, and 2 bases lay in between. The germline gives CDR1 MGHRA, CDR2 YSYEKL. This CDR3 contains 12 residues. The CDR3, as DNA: TGCGCCAGCAGCCAAGTCGGAAACACCATATATTTT. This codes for CASSQVGNTIYF.

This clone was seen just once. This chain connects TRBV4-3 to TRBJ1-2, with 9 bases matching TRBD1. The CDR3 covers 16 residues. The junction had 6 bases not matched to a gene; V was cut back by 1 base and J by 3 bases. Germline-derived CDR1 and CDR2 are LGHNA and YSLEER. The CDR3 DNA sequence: TGCGCCAGCAGCCAAGTTAGAGACAGGGGGTACTATGGCTACACCTTC. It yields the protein CASSQVRDRGYYGYTF.

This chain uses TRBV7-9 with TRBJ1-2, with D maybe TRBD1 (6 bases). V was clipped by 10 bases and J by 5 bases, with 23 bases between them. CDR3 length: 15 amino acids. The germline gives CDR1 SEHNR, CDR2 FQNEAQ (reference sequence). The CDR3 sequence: CATKVGHPSGYGYTF. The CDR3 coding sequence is TGTGCCACCAAAGTGGGACACCCTTCCGGTTATGGCTACACCTTC.

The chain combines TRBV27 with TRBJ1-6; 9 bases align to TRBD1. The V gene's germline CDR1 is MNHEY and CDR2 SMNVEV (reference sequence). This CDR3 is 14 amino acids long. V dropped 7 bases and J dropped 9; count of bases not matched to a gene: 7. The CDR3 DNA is TGTGCCAGCAACCTACAGGGGGCGGGTTCACCCCTCCACTTT. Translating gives CASNLQGAGSPLHF.

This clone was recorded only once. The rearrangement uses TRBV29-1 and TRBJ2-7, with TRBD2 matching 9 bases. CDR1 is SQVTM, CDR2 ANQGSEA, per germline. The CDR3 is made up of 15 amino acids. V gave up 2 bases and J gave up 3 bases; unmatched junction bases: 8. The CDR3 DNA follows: TGCAGCGTTGAATCGGCTAGCGGGATTCTCTACGAGCAGTACTTC. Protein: CSVESASGILYEQYF.

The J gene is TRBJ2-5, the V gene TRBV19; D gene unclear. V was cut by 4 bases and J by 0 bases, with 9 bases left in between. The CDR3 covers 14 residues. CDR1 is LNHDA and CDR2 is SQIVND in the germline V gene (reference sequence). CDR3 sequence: CASSRAWDQETQYF. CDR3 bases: TGTGCCAGTAGTAGGGCGTGGGACCAAGAGACCCAGTACTTC.

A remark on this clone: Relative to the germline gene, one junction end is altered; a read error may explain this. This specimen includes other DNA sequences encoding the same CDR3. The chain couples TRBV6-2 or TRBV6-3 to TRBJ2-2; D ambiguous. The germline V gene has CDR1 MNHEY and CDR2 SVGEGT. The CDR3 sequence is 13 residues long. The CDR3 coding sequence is TGTGCCAGCAGTTACTCGAATACCGGGGAGCTGTTTTTT. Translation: CASSYSNTGELFF.

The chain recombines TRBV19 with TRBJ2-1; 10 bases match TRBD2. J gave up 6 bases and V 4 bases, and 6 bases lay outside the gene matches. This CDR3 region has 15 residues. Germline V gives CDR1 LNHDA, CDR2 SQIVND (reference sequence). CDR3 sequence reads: CASSTLAGAINEQFF. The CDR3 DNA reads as TGTGCCAGTAGTACGCTAGCGGGGGCGATCAATGAGCAGTTCTTC.

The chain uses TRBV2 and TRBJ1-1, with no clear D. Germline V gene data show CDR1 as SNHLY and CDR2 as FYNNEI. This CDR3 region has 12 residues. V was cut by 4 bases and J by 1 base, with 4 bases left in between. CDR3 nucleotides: TGTGCCAGCAGTGTTTCGAACACTGAAGCTTTCTTT. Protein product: CASSVSNTEAFF.